The 28 T cell receptor beta chains below were found in one sample sequenced in a study of kidney transplant recipient with SARS-CoV-2 infection. One entry per CDR3 protein, called by TCRdb with MiXCR from the reads. The repertoire has 200,000 to 300,000 distinct CDR3 sequences, 25% to 30% of them found once; the top ten carry roughly 7.3%. Sequencing used a blood sample, obtained at baseline and around day 110 from a kidney transplant recipient. The receptor source for this set is a male patient in his thirties who had COVID-19 and was a kidney transplant recipient. Some T cells may be provided by the graft donor.

This clonotype was seen many times. V usage is TRBV12-3 or TRBV12-4 and J usage is TRBJ1-2; D gene unclear. With 5 bases removed from V and 4 bases from J, the gap between germline ends came to 23 bases. This CDR3 is 17 amino acids long. The CDR3 sequence is CASSAAYSFRKTYGYTF. The CDR3 nucleotides are TGTGCCAGCAGTGCGGCCTACAGCTTCCGAAAGACCTATGGCTACACCTTC.

At least ten counts were recorded for this clonotype. The CDR3 DNA follows: TGCGCCAGCAGCCCGGACGGCGGGACAGGGATTGGAAACACCATATATTTT. This translates into CASSPDGGTGIGNTIYF. V is TRBV5-1 and J is TRBJ1-3; 9 nucleotides match TRBD1. CDR1 SGHRS and CDR2 YFSETQ come from the germline V gene. V gave up 4 bases and J gave up 3 bases; unmatched junction bases: 11. The CDR3 extends over 17 amino acids. Based on the CDR3 plus reference TRBV5-1 and TRBJ1-3, the full variable domain is KAGVTQTPRYLIKTRGQQVTLSCSPISGHRSVSWYQQTPGQGLQFLFEYFSETQRNKGNFPGRFSGRQFSNSRSEMNVSTLELGDSALYLCASSPDGGTGIGNTIYFGEGSWLTVV.

Note on this clonotype: A much bigger clone sits one base away, suggesting this may be a read error. The rearrangement uses TRBV11-1 and TRBJ2-1; TRBD2 might be the D (5 bases). V was cut by 4 bases and J by 12 bases, with 13 bases left in between. The CDR3 length is 12 residues. Germline CDR1 SGHAT, CDR2 FQDESV (reference sequence). CDR3 bases: TGTGCCAGCAGCTCAGGTCATGAGGGGCAGTTCTTC. Translating gives CASSSGHEGQFF.

V and J are TRBV9 and TRBJ2-3, with 7 bases that match TRBD2. CDR1 is SGDLS, CDR2 YYNGEE, per germline. The CDR3 is 22 residues long. V lost 0 bases, J lost 0 bases, and 22 bases stayed unmatched. CDR3: CASSVAYGLASGIGGSTDTQYF. CDR3 coding DNA: TGTGCCAGCAGCGTAGCTTACGGATTGGCCAGCGGGATAGGAGGGAGCACAGATACGCAGTATTTT.

In regard to this clonotype: With a much larger clone just one base away, this may be a read error. The DNA is left out, because the CDR3 cannot be placed on it with certainty; the CDR3 is given as TCRdb lists it. This chain uses TRBV7-5 with TRBJ1-2. TRBV7-5 is a documented pseudogene. The CDR3 sequence runs 19 residues, both termini included. Here the CDR3 reads CTSVPERSFEVGKTYGYTF.

In its sample, this clonotype was seen once. The germline gene is not matched at one end of the junction; a read error may be the cause. This chain links TRBV18 with TRBJ2-3; TRBD2 agrees at 7 bases. The length of the CDR3 is 17 residues. Germline V CDR1 and CDR2: KGHSH, LQKENI. The CDR3 sequence: CASSPPSAGLTTGTQYF. The CDR3 region has the DNA TGTGCCAGCTCACCACCGTCAGCGGGACTTACCACAGGTACGCAGTATTTT. Based on the CDR3 plus reference TRBV18 and TRBJ2-3, the full variable domain is NAGVMQNPRHLVRRRGQEARLRCSPMKGHSHVYWYRQLPEEGLKFMVYLQKENIIDESGMPKERFSAEFPKEGPSILRIQQVVRGDSAAYFCASSPPSAGLTTGTQYFGPGTRLTVL.

This clonotype has at least ten counts. This rearrangement joins TRBV5-1 to TRBJ1-2; D not resolved. This CDR3 has 16 amino acids. The V end lost 7 bases, the J end lost 4 bases, and 23 bases lay between the germline ends. CDR1 and CDR2 (germline): SGHRS, YFSETQ. CDR3 loop: CASEVISVRKTYGYTF. For the CDR3, the DNA is TGCGCCAGCGAAGTGATATCGGTTCGAAAGACCTATGGCTACACCTTC. Complete variable domain (other parts from reference TRBV5-1 and TRBJ1-2): KAGVTQTPRYLIKTRGQQVTLSCSPISGHRSVSWYQQTPGQGLQFLFEYFSETQRNKGNFPGRFSGRQFSNSRSEMNVSTLELGDSALYLCASEVISVRKTYGYTFGSGTRLTVV.

This clonotype was counted ten times or more. The chain joins TRBV20-1 to TRBJ2-2, with D unclear. With 1 base removed from V and 8 bases from J, the gap between germline ends came to 11 bases. The germline V gene encodes CDR1 DFQATT and CDR2 SNEGSKA (reference sequence). The CDR3 loop spans 13 amino acids. The CDR3 coding sequence is TGCAGTGCTAGAGTTGAGTCGAGAGGGGAGCTGTTTTTT. This translates into CSARVESRGELFF.

This clonotype was seen once. A much bigger clone sits one base away, suggesting this may be a read error. This chain uses TRBV6-1 with TRBJ1-2; D is unresolved. Trimming left V 5 bases short and J 4 bases short, with 23 bases between. CDR3 length: 17 amino acids. Per germline, CDR1 MNHNS and CDR2 SASEGT. The DNA of the CDR3 is TGTGCCAGCAGTCTCTCGGAAGGTGGGAGAAAGACCTATGGCTACACCTTC. Translated, it gives CASSLSEGGRKTYGYTF.

The chain uses TRBV11-2 and TRBJ2-2, with D unresolved. This CDR3 is built from 13 residues. V lost 5 bases, J lost 5 bases, and 9 bases lay in between. Germline V gives CDR1 SGHAT, CDR2 FQNNGV. CDR3 protein: CASSPVGTGELFF. CDR3 sequence (DNA): TGTGCCAGCAGCCCCGTGGGAACCGGGGAGCTGTTTTTT.

This clonotype was counted many times. The rearrangement uses TRBV20-1 and TRBJ1-3, with 8 bases matching TRBD1. Trimming took 3 bases from V and 1 from J; bases not matched to a gene: 5. This CDR3 has 15 amino acids. Germline V gene lookup returns CDR1 DFQATT and CDR2 SNEGSKA (reference sequence). CDR3 sequence (DNA): TGCAGTGCTAGCGGACAGGGAGTTTCTGGAAACACCATATATTTT. Protein sequence: CSASGQGVSGNTIYF.

This clonotype was recorded many times. V and J are TRBV5-5 and TRBJ2-1, with a weak D call TRBD1 (6 bases). The CDR3 runs to 15 residues. Trimming left V 4 bases short and J 2 bases short, with 13 bases between. Per germline, CDR1 SGHKS and CDR2 YYEKEE (reference sequence). The CDR3 spells CASSPAGTTYNEQFF. CDR3 sequence (DNA): TGTGCCAGCAGCCCGGCCGGGACAACCTACAATGAGCAGTTCTTC.

This clonotype was seen ten or more times. This sequence joins TRBV2 and TRBJ1-4; 8 positions agree with TRBD1. V trimming: 6 bases; J trimming: 13 bases; junction bases outside the gene matches: 7. Germline lookup yields CDR1 SNHLY and CDR2 FYNNEI. The CDR3 extends over 12 amino acids. In DNA, the CDR3 is TGTGCCAGCAGGACCTTGGACAGGGCACTGTTTTTT. Translating it yields CASRTLDRALFF.

This clonotype was recorded many times. The gene calls are TRBV5-1 and TRBJ1-2; TRBD1 is a possible D gene (5 bases). The germline V gene has CDR1 SGHRS and CDR2 YFSETQ. V was clipped by 3 bases and J by 2 bases, with 8 bases between them. The CDR3 totals 13 residues. For the CDR3, the DNA is TGCGCCAGCAGCTCGGACATGAACTATGGCTACACCTTC. Translation: CASSSDMNYGYTF.

This clonotype was found a few times. The genes are TRBV10-2 and TRBJ1-2, with unresolved D. The V end was cut by 5 bases, the J end by 4 bases, with 23 bases between. The CDR3 consists of 17 residues. Germline CDR1 reads WSHSY; CDR2 reads SAAADI. The CDR3 nucleotides read TGCGCCAGCAGTTGCGATCTCACTTCTAGAAAGACCTATGGCTACACCTTC. Translation: CASSCDLTSRKTYGYTF.

Comment on this clonotype: A single base separates this from a much larger clone, so it may be a read error. The chain recombines TRBV7-6 with TRBJ1-1, with TRBD1 matching 9 bases. Germline trimming cut 8 bases from V and 3 bases from J; bases unmatched to any gene: 10. The germline V gene has CDR1 SGHVS and CDR2 FNYEAQ. There are 15 residues in the CDR3. The CDR3, as DNA: TGTGCCAGCGGCTCTGGGACAGGGAGTCACACTGAAGCTTTCTTT. As protein: CASGSGTGSHTEAFF. The full variable domain, with the rest looked up from reference TRBV7-6 and TRBJ1-1, is GAGVSQSPRYKVTKRGQDVALRCDPISGHVSLYWYRQALGQGPEFLTYFNYEAQQDKSGLPNDRFSAERPEGSISTLTIQRTEQRDSAMYRCASGSGTGSHTEAFFGQGTRLTVV.

Ten or more counts support this clonotype. The J gene is TRBJ1-5, the V gene TRBV24-1; D is possibly TRBD1 (5 bases). V dropped 9 bases and J dropped 0 bases, with 11 bases sitting between them. This CDR3 has 14 amino acids. The germline CDR1 and CDR2 sequences are KGHDR and SFDVKD. The CDR3 nucleotides read TGTGCCACCTCGACAGCTTATAGCAATCAGCCCCAGCATTTT. Translating gives CATSTAYSNQPQHF.

This clonotype has ten or more counts. The genes are TRBV6-5 and TRBJ2-6; TRBD2 matches at 12 bases. V gave up 5 bases and J gave up 4 bases; unmatched junction bases: 9. The length of the CDR3 is 18 residues. Germline CDR1 is MNHEY and CDR2 is SVGAGI. The DNA for the CDR3 is TGTGCCAGCAGTCCGCGGACTAGCGGGGTATCCGGGGCCAACGTCCTGACTTTC. This translates into CASSPRTSGVSGANVLTF.

In the case of this clonotype: This clone may be a read error of a much larger clone one base away. The chain recombines TRBV28 with TRBJ2-7, with 9 nucleotides matching TRBD2. Germline V gene lookup returns CDR1 MDHEN and CDR2 SYDVKM. With 10 bases clipped from V and 2 bases from J, the junction kept 9 bases outside the gene matches. This CDR3 region has 14 residues. CDR3 nucleotides: TGTGCCAACAGCCCGGCGGGAGGGCCCTACGAGCAGTACTTC. Protein sequence: CANSPAGGPYEQYF.

This clonotype appeared many times. The chain uses TRBV28 and TRBJ1-5; D is perhaps TRBD1 (5 bases). V shed 3 bases and J shed 2 bases, with 11 bases lying between them. This CDR3 spans 15 amino acids. Germline loops: CDR1 MDHEN, CDR2 SYDVKM. The CDR3 DNA reads as TGTGCCAGCAGTTTGTTCAAAGGGGGCAATCAGCCCCAGCATTTT. The encoded protein is CASSLFKGGNQPQHF.

Points on this clonotype: Since a much larger clone is just one base distant, this may be a read error. The chain employs TRBV11-2 and TRBJ2-5; D remains unclear. The V gene's germline CDR1 is SGHAT and CDR2 FQNNGV. V dropped 8 bases and J dropped 1 base, with 5 bases sitting between them. This CDR3 has 11 amino acids. CDR3 in DNA: TGTGCCAGCGGCATCCAAGAGACCCAGTACTTC. It codes for CASGIQETQYF. Full variable domain (missing parts from reference TRBV11-2 and TRBJ2-5): EAGVAQSPRYKIIEKRQSVAFWCNPISGHATLYWYQQILGQGPKLLIQFQNNGVVDDSQLPKDRFSAERLKGVDSTLKIQPAKLEDSAVYLCASGIQETQYFGPGTRLLVL.

In this sample, this clonotype turned up many times. The chain couples TRBV6-5 to TRBJ1-5; the D gene is possibly TRBD1 (6 bases). Germline V CDR1 and CDR2: MNHEY, SVGAGI. Between the trimmed V and J ends, which lost 2 bases and 3 bases, there was a span of 11 bases. The CDR3 runs 15 residues. Here the CDR3 DNA reads TGTGCCAGCAGTTACGACAGGAGTCTCAATCAGCCCCAGCATTTT. It codes for CASSYDRSLNQPQHF.

Concerning this clonotype: It may be a read error: a sequence one base away is much more abundant. The V and J genes are TRBV7-6 and TRBJ1-2; 7 bases agree with TRBD1. The CDR3 consists of 14 residues. The germline CDR1 and CDR2 sequences are SGHVS and FNYEAQ. CDR3 coding DNA: TGTGTCAGCAGCCCCGAGACAGGGAACTATGGCTACACCTTC. Translated, it gives CVSSPETGNYGYTF.

This clonotype occurred many times. This chain joins TRBV19 and TRBJ1-2; 7 nucleotides line up with TRBD1. Trimming removed 7 bases from V and 2 bases from J; junction bases left unmatched: 13. Germline CDR1 reads LNHDA; CDR2 reads SQIVND (reference sequence). This CDR3 region has 16 residues. The CDR3 loop reads CASTSPHRGGNYGYTF. The CDR3 DNA is TGTGCCAGTACCTCCCCCCACAGGGGTGGGAACTATGGCTACACCTTC.

This clonotype was seen only a few times. The germline gene is not matched at one end of the junction; a read error may be the cause. J is TRBJ2-5 and V is TRBV6-5; 11 nucleotides agree with TRBD2. The germline V gene has CDR1 MNHEY and CDR2 SVGAGI. CDR3 size: 18 residues. This CDR3 reads CASSDSVLAGGSQETQYF. The DNA of the CDR3 is TGTGCCAGCAGTGACTCCGTTCTAGCGGGGGGTTCCCAAGAGACCCAGTACTTC.

This clonotype was observed a handful of times. The rearrangement joins TRBV19 to TRBJ2-3; unclear D gene. Germline V lookup: CDR1 LNHDA, CDR2 SQIVND (reference sequence). V was shortened by 4 bases and J by 2 bases, with 10 bases between the two germline ends. This CDR3 region has 14 residues. CDR3 in DNA: TGTGCCAGTAGTAAGCAGTGGGCCACAGATACGCAGTATTTT. Encoded protein: CASSKQWATDTQYF.

This clonotype was observed at least ten times. The chain has TRBV19 and TRBJ2-7; a possible D gene is TRBD1 (6 bases). Germline loops: CDR1 LNHDA, CDR2 SQIVND (reference sequence). This CDR3 contains 14 residues. Trimming pared 3 bases from V and 0 bases from J, leaving 9 bases between. DNA for the CDR3: TGTGCCAGTAGTATCCAGGGGAGCTCCTACGAGCAGTACTTC. Amino acid sequence: CASSIQGSSYEQYF.

The chain has TRBV5-3 and TRBJ2-1, with TRBD2 matching 8 bases. TRBV5-3 is assigned to the ORF class and has an uncertain function. The CDR3 length is 13 residues. J was trimmed by 7 bases and V by 10 bases; bases with no gene match: 10. This chain's CDR3 is CACPWREENEQFF. The CDR3 coding sequence is TGTGCCTGTCCTTGGCGGGAGGAGAATGAGCAGTTCTTC.